This is a list of T cell receptor beta chains from one sample in a study of shared clonotypes between healthy human individuals. Some clones are missing from TCRdb's copy, which holds only in-frame ones; the method was immunoSEQ multiplex PCR. The data hold roughly 1,100,000 clones, with 65% to 80% observed a single time. The sample taken for sequencing was memory CD4+ T cells sorted from blood. Receptors were obtained from a man aged 18 to 30 in good health. Each CDR3 is given with its conserved first and last residue. D genes are given only for firm matches. Size values are once, few and many counts, or a class for expanded clones, and some rows have none.

clone_size	v_call	j_call	d_call	cdr3_aa	cdr3_nt
-	TRBV2	TRBJ2-3	-	CASSESSRTDTQYF	TGTGCCAGCAGTGAATCTTCCCGCACAGATACGCAGTATTTT
-	TRBV27	TRBJ1-1	TRBD1	CASSRDRLTMNTEAFF	TGTGCCAGCAGTCGGGACAGATTAACGATGAACACTGAAGCTTTCTTT
once	TRBV30	TRBJ1-6	TRBD1	CAWRDRADSPLHF	TGTGCCTGGAGGGACAGGGCCGATTCACCCCTCCACTTT
-	TRBV9	TRBJ2-7	TRBD1	CASSPRTGAREQYF	TGTGCCAGCAGCCCACGGACAGGGGCCCGCGAGCAGTACTTC
-	TRBV9	TRBJ1-4	-	CASSAGGKNEKLFF	TGTGCCAGCAGCGCGGGAGGGAAAAATGAAAAACTGTTTTTT
-	TRBV6-1	TRBJ1-1	-	CASSEGSGSYAEAFF	TGTGCCAGCAGTGAGGGGTCGGGGAGTTATGCTGAAGCTTTCTTT
-	TRBV4-1	TRBJ1-4	-	CASSQARDAQKLFF	TGCGCCAGCAGCCAGGCGAGGGACGCTCAAAAACTGTTTTTT
-	TRBV7-2	TRBJ2-3	-	CASSSRAYTDTQYF	TGTGCCAGCAGCTCGCGGGCCTACACAGATACGCAGTATTTT
-	TRBV18	TRBJ1-4	TRBD1	CASSPVPGQGAANEKLFF	TGTGCCAGCTCACCAGTTCCGGGACAGGGGGCAGCTAATGAAAAACTGTTTTTT
-	TRBV4-2	TRBJ1-3	TRBD1	CASSQEVNRGQTIYF	TGTGCCAGCAGCCAAGAAGTCAACAGGGGGCAAACCATATATTTT
-	TRBV9	TRBJ2-1	-	CASSVGRDYNEQFF	TGTGCCAGCAGCGTTGGCAGGGACTACAATGAGCAGTTCTTC
-	TRBV9	TRBJ2-5	TRBD1	CASSVGEGQGQGETQYF	TGTGCCAGCAGCGTAGGGGAGGGACAGGGTCAAGGGGAGACCCAGTACTTC
-	TRBV2	TRBJ1-2	TRBD1	CASSLTGSGYTF	TGTGCCAGCAGCCTGACAGGGAGTGGCTACACCTTC
once	TRBV6-6	TRBJ1-4	-	CASKVNEKLFF	TGTGCCAGCAAAGTTAATGAAAAACTGTTTTTT
few	TRBV28	TRBJ1-1	-	CASRSGTIVAFF	TGTGCCAGCAGGTCCGGAACTATAGTAGCTTTCTTT
-	TRBV30	TRBJ1-5	-	CAWSIRGDQPQHF	TGTGCCTGGAGTATTAGGGGCGATCAGCCCCAGCATTTT
many	TRBV2	TRBJ2-3	-	CASSVRGMTDTQYF	TGTGCCAGCAGTGTGAGGGGAATGACAGATACGCAGTATTTT